Listed here are 7 T cell receptor beta chains from one sample, sequenced in a study of shared clonotypes between healthy human individuals. The table came from immunoSEQ multiplex PCR; TCRdb's copy has only in-frame clones and leaves some out. The sample has about 2 million clones, about 95% seen once. Naive CD8 cells lacked CD45RO and underwent positive selection for CCR7, leaving out terminally differentiated effector memory CD45RA+ cells. The specimen was naive CD8+ T cells sorted from blood. These receptors all come from a man between 18 and 29 years old in good health.

The chain joins TRBV10-3 to TRBJ1-1; 8 positions match TRBD1. V trimming: 3 bases; J trimming: 4 bases; junction bases outside the gene matches: 7. CDR3 length: 15 residues. CDR1 and CDR2 from the germline V gene are ENHRY and SYGVKD. The CDR3 sequence is CAISDDWTGTTEAFF. CDR3 nucleotide sequence: TGTGCCATCAGTGACGACTGGACAGGGACCACTGAAGCTTTCTTT.

The gene calls are TRBV28 and TRBJ2-7; TRBD1 or TRBD2 may be the D gene (6 bases each). Germline values: CDR1 MDHEN, CDR2 SYDVKM. The CDR3 runs 15 residues. Trimming removed 5 bases from V and 0 bases from J, with 14 bases in between. In DNA, the CDR3 is TGTGCCAGCAGTCGGAGGGGGGTGACCTCCTACGAGCAGTACTTC. Its protein product is CASSRRGVTSYEQYF.

This chain uses TRBV9 with TRBJ1-3, with D perhaps TRBD1 (5 bases). V lost 3 bases to trimming and J lost 0 bases, with 19 bases between them. CDR1 SGDLS and CDR2 YYNGEE come from the germline V gene. The CDR3 spans 18 residues. In nucleotides, the CDR3 is TGTGCCAGCAGCGCATCCGGGACGGCGATTAGCTCTGGAAACACCATATATTTT. It translates to CASSASGTAISSGNTIYF.

The genes are TRBV7-6 and TRBJ2-3; D is uncertain. Germline CDR1 is SGHVS and CDR2 is FNYEAQ. The length of the CDR3 is 14 residues. Trimming cost V 5 bases and J 1 base, with 10 bases left between them. The chain's CDR3 is CASSPEQGTDTQYF. As DNA, the CDR3 is TGTGCCAGCAGCCCAGAGCAGGGCACAGATACGCAGTATTTT.

The genes are TRBV6-6 and TRBJ2-1, with D possibly TRBD2 on 6 matching bases. V was shortened by 0 bases and J by 8 bases, with 17 bases between the two germline ends. The length of the CDR3 is 16 residues. Per the germline V gene, CDR1 is MNHNY and CDR2 is SVGAGI (reference sequence). The CDR3 spells CASSYSRVSGWDEQFF. CDR3 DNA: TGTGCCAGCAGTTACTCCAGGGTAAGCGGGTGGGATGAGCAGTTCTTC.

The V and J genes are TRBV4-3 and TRBJ2-5; D may be TRBD1 or TRBD2 (5 bases each). V lost 3 bases and J 5 bases, leaving 13 bases between the germline ends. This CDR3 contains 14 residues. Germline V gene lookup returns CDR1 LGHNA and CDR2 YSLEER. The CDR3 nucleotides are TGCGCCAGCAGCCATTCTGAGGGGCTGGAGACCCAGTACTTC. Its translation: CASSHSEGLETQYF.

The chain employs TRBV6-5 and TRBJ1-2, with unresolved D. Trimming removed 0 bases from V and 7 bases from J, with 9 bases in between. Germline CDR1 reads MNHEY; CDR2 reads SVGAGI. The CDR3 is 13 amino acids. CDR3 sequence: CASSYSTGSGYTF. For the CDR3, the DNA is TGTGCCAGCAGTTACTCGACGGGAAGTGGCTACACCTTC.